A selection of T cell receptor beta chains follows, all from one sample in a study of shared clonotypes between healthy human individuals. Clones were read by immunoSEQ multiplex PCR, and TCRdb kept only the in-frame ones, dropping some. Here the sample spans 800,000 to 950,000 clones, around 96% being singletons. Input material: naive CD8+ T cells sorted from blood. Receptors originate from a man in his thirties or forties in good health. Both conserved end residues are part of each CDR3. The order of the fields is J gene, D gene, clone size, V gene, CDR3 DNA, CDR3 protein. A D gene is named only where the DNA matches it firmly. Some rows mark clone size as missing; the rest say once, few, many or name a class of expanded clone.

TRBJ2-7,TRBD1,-,TRBV7-6,TGTGCCAGCCAAACCGGGACAGCCTACGAGCAGTACTTC,CASQTGTAYEQYF
TRBJ2-1,-,-,TRBV7-9,TGTGCCAGCAGCTTACCCACCCGGTACAATGAGCAGTTCTTC,CASSLPTRYNEQFF
TRBJ1-3,TRBD1,once,TRBV7-9,TGTGCCAGCAGCCTCGGGACAGGGAATGGTGTTTATTTT,CASSLGTGNGVYF
TRBJ1-5,-,once,TRBV7-9,TGTGCCAGCAGCTTAGGTCAGGGTTGGGGCAATCAGCCCCAGCATTTT,CASSLGQGWGNQPQHF
TRBJ2-7,-,-,TRBV7-8,TGTGCCAGCAGCTTATTTGGTGCAGACTACGAGCAGTACTTC,CASSLFGADYEQYF
TRBJ1-2,-,few,TRBV2,TGTGCCAGCAGGGAGGGTGGGGAGAGACACTATGGCTACACCTTC,CASREGGERHYGYTF
TRBJ2-7,-,once,TRBV7-9,TGTGCCGTCGGAGGAAGTACGGACAACTTCTACGAGCAGTACTTC,CAVGGSTDNFYEQYF
TRBJ2-1,TRBD2,-,TRBV11-3,TGTGCCAGCAGCCCAAGACTAGCGGGAGCTCCGAATGAGCAGTTCTTC,CASSPRLAGAPNEQFF
TRBJ2-6,-,-,TRBV5-1,TGCGCCAGCAGCTTGGACGGGGGGCATACAACTGGGGCCAACGTCCTGACTTTC,CASSLDGGHTTGANVLTF
TRBJ1-5,-,-,TRBV6-4,TGTGCCAGCGACGGACCCCGCAGGGCTGTACAGCCCCAGCATTTT,CASDGPRRAVQPQHF
TRBJ2-7,TRBD1,-,TRBV4-1,TGCGCCAGCAGCGTTACCGGGACAGGGTACGAGCAGTACTTC,CASSVTGTGYEQYF
TRBJ1-5,-,-,TRBV30,TGTGCCTGGAGCCCGATGGGGGCCTCCAATCAGCCCCAGCATTTT,CAWSPMGASNQPQHF
TRBJ1-1,-,-,TRBV4-3,TGCGCCAGCAGCCAAGAAGTGGGGGTTTACACTGAAGCTTTCTTT,CASSQEVGVYTEAFF
TRBJ2-3,TRBD2,-,TRBV6-1,TGTGCCAGCAGTGAACTCGGGGCGGGAGGGATCACAGATACGCAGTATTTT,CASSELGAGGITDTQYF
TRBJ2-5,-,-,TRBV28,TGTGCCAGCAGTTTCCAGGGGATCTCAGGCGTGGAGACCCAGTACTTC,CASSFQGISGVETQYF
TRBJ1-1,TRBD1,-,TRBV27,TGTGCCAGCGGCAGGGGGCTTAATGAAGCTTTCTTT,CASGRGLNEAFF
TRBJ1-5,-,once,TRBV11-3,TGTGCCAGCAGCTTAGGGGCGTATTTCAATAGCAATCAGCCCCAGCATTTT,CASSLGAYFNSNQPQHF
TRBJ2-7,-,-,TRBV30,TGTGCCTGGAGTGCTCCGGTCTACGAGCAGTACTTC,CAWSAPVYEQYF
TRBJ2-7,-,-,TRBV9,TGTGCCAGCAGCGTAGATGGTGGGTACTCCTACGAGCAGTACTTC,CASSVDGGYSYEQYF
TRBJ2-5,-,-,TRBV10-3,TGTGCCATCAGTGACCCAGGGGGGCTAAGGGAGACCCAGTACTTC,CAISDPGGLRETQYF
TRBJ1-1,TRBD1,-,TRBV29-1,TGCAGCGTTATCGACAGGGCGAACACTGAAGCTTTCTTT,CSVIDRANTEAFF
TRBJ1-2,-,-,TRBV6-1,TGTGCCAGCAGTGAAGCGGGCACTCCGGTCTATGGCTACACCTTC,CASSEAGTPVYGYTF
TRBJ2-1,-,-,TRBV9,TGTGCCAGCAGCGTAGCAGGGATCCCCTACAATGAGCAGTTCTTC,CASSVAGIPYNEQFF